What follows is one TCR beta chain and its context. Its antigen is as yet unknown. Clones were read by immunoSEQ multiplex PCR, and TCRdb kept only the in-frame ones, dropping some. Of approximately 140,000 clones in the sample, roughly 90% were seen once. This entry is derived from a study of T cell responses to AZD1222 COVID-19 vaccine. Study observations and caveats: Receipt of two AZD1222 doses was followed by a rise in Spike-specific TCR breadth and depth.

Trimming removed 4 bases at V and 1 base at J, with 12 bases between. The CDR3 is 15 amino acids. CDR1 and CDR2 from the germline V gene are SGHRS and YFSETQ. The rearrangement uses TRBV5-1 and TRBJ1-5, with D possibly being TRBD1 (5 bases). The sequencing used peripheral blood, collected on day 0 of AZD1222 vaccination. The sequence came from an adult in good health. The CDR3 DNA sequence: TGCGCCAGCAGCCGGGAAGGGGCGAGCAATCAGCCCCAGCATTTT. Translated: CASSREGASNQPQHF.